Listed below are T cell receptor beta chains from one sample, sequenced in a study of T-cell memory formation after mild COVID-19. TCRdb recomputed calls from the 5' RACE reads with MiXCR, one row per CDR3 protein. The sample shows a few hundred thousand distinct CDR3 sequences, about a sixth of them seen only once. Sequences were obtained from PBMCs or a T cell subset sorted from them (not recorded which). These receptors were taken from a man aged 18 to 30 who had mild COVID-19 (a few samples of this study predate the infection). Cell type and time point are not known. The CDR3 runs from the conserved cysteine through the conserved F or W. D genes are given only for firm matches. Expanded clones are given a class, and other clones once, few, many or no size at all.

v_gene,d_gene,abundance,len,j_gene,CDR3aa,CDR3nt
TRBV10-3,TRBD2,few,17,TRBJ2-3,CAISEGLAGGITDTQYF,TGTGCCATCAGTGAAGGACTAGCGGGGGGTATTACAGATACGCAGTATTTT
TRBV10-3,.,many,11,TRBJ2-2,CAIGREAQLFF,TGTGCCATCGGTAGGGAGGCTCAGCTGTTTTTT
TRBV15,.,few,13,TRBJ1-1,CATSEGVVTEAFF,TGTGCCACCAGTGAAGGGGTCGTCACTGAAGCTTTCTTT
TRBV7-8,TRBD2,.,16,TRBJ2-3,CASSLRPSGGTDTQYF,TGTGCCAGCAGCTTACGGCCTAGCGGGGGCACAGATACGCAGTATTTT
TRBV5-6,.,few,14,TRBJ1-6,CASSFQGFDSPLHF,TGTGCCAGCAGCTTTCAGGGTTTCGATTCACCCCTCCACTTT
TRBV5-4,.,.,17,TRBJ2-6,CASSADSYLSGANVLTF,TGTGCCAGCAGCGCGGACAGCTATCTCTCTGGGGCCAACGTCCTGACTTTC
TRBV7-9,TRBD2,.,16,TRBJ2-3,CASSLTRGGDPDTQYF,TGTGCCAGCAGCTTAACCCGCGGGGGAGATCCAGATACGCAGTATTTT
TRBV7-9,.,few,15,TRBJ1-6,CASSLTGTDNSPLHF,TGTGCCAGCAGCCTTACCGGGACGGATAATTCACCCCTCCACTTT
TRBV4-2,.,few,15,TRBJ1-4,CASSQGGLQDEKLFF,TGTGCCAGCAGCCAAGGGGGACTCCAGGATGAAAAACTGTTTTTT
TRBV4-2,TRBD2,few,16,TRBJ2-5,CASSHELAGGKETQYF,TGTGCCAGCAGCCATGAACTAGCGGGGGGTAAAGAGACCCAGTACTTC
TRBV28,.,.,14,TRBJ2-7,CASSLWGQAYEQYF,TGTGCCAGCAGTTTATGGGGACAAGCCTACGAGCAGTACTTC
TRBV7-9,.,.,13,TRBJ1-2,CASGAGSNYGYTF,TGTGCCAGCGGTGCCGGCTCTAACTATGGCTACACCTTC
TRBV4-1,.,few,15,TRBJ2-3,CASSVPPGVTDTQYF,TGCGCCAGCAGCGTGCCCCCGGGGGTCACAGATACGCAGTATTTT
TRBV7-2,TRBD2,few,15,TRBJ2-1,CASSPRGGGGNEQFF,TGTGCCAGCAGCCCCCGGGGGGGCGGGGGCAATGAGCAGTTCTTC
TRBV4-1,.,few,14,TRBJ2-7,CASSQDSGNYEQYF,TGCGCCAGCAGCCAAGACTCAGGGAACTACGAGCAGTACTTC
TRBV20-1,.,few,14,TRBJ2-4,CSADGGLAKNIQYF,TGCAGTGCCGACGGGGGGCTAGCCAAAAACATTCAGTACTTC
TRBV2,.,.,13,TRBJ2-5,CASSLLREETQYF,TGTGCCAGCAGTCTCCTCAGGGAAGAGACCCAGTACTTC
TRBV5-1,.,few,15,TRBJ1-1,CASSQVGGPGTEAFF,TGCGCCAGCAGCCAGGTTGGAGGGCCGGGCACTGAAGCTTTCTTT
TRBV10-3,TRBD1,few,16,TRBJ1-5,CAISDRGGQGQDAQHF,TGTGCCATCAGTGATAGGGGTGGCCAGGGACAGGATGCCCAGCATTTT
TRBV18,TRBD1,.,16,TRBJ1-2,CASSQARTGDWNGYTF,TGTGCCAGCTCACAAGCTAGGACAGGGGATTGGAATGGCTACACCTTC
TRBV5-1,TRBD2,few,16,TRBJ2-3,CASSLAIAGSTDTQYF,TGCGCCAGCAGCTTGGCCATAGCGGGAAGCACAGATACGCAGTATTTT
TRBV20-1,.,.,13,TRBJ2-3,CSADLGRAGTQYF,TGCAGTGCTGACCTCGGGCGGGCAGGTACGCAGTATTTT
TRBV5-6,.,many,13,TRBJ2-1,CASSPTEYNEQFF,TGTGCCAGCAGCCCGACGGAGTACAATGAGCAGTTCTTC
TRBV29-1,.,many,12,TRBJ2-5,CSTRNSKETQYF,TGCAGCACCCGAAACTCAAAAGAGACCCAGTACTTC
TRBV10-3,TRBD1,many,15,TRBJ2-5,CAISEGTGGLETQYF,TGTGCCATCAGTGAGGGGACAGGGGGATTGGAGACCCAGTACTTC
TRBV20-1,.,few,13,TRBJ2-2,CSASLSYTGELFF,TGCAGTGCTAGTCTCAGTTACACCGGGGAGCTGTTTTTT
TRBV12-3/TRBV12-4,.,.,13,TRBJ2-5,CASTMERGETQYF,TGTGCCAGCACCATGGAGAGGGGAGAGACCCAGTACTTC
TRBV7-6,.,few,13,TRBJ2-5,CASSLQEQETQYF,TGTGCCAGCAGCTTACAGGAACAAGAGACCCAGTACTTC
TRBV5-1,.,many,15,TRBJ2-7,CASSTTGLSSYEQYF,TGCGCCAGCAGCACCACCGGACTAAGCTCCTACGAGCAGTACTTC
TRBV2,TRBD1,.,16,TRBJ1-5,CASSGGGAYSNQPQHF,TGTGCCAGCAGTGGAGGGGGCGCCTATAGCAATCAGCCCCAGCATTTT
TRBV29-1,.,few,13,TRBJ2-3,CSATRAVADTQYF,TGCAGCGCAACTCGAGCGGTCGCAGATACGCAGTATTTT
TRBV20-1,.,.,14,TRBJ1-1,CSARDRTGNTEAFF,TGCAGTGCTAGAGACCGGACGGGGAACACTGAAGCTTTCTTT
TRBV7-2,.,.,14,TRBJ1-1,CASSLKAGNTEAFF,TGTGCCAGCAGCTTAAAAGCGGGGAACACTGAAGCTTTCTTT
TRBV6-2/TRBV6-3,.,few,14,TRBJ2-7,CASSSPGRKHEQYF,TGTGCCAGCAGCAGCCCCGGCAGAAAACACGAGCAGTACTTC
TRBV9,.,few,14,TRBJ2-1,CASSVVGASGEQFF,TGTGCCAGCAGCGTAGTAGGTGCGTCGGGTGAGCAGTTCTTC
TRBV15,.,few,13,TRBJ2-5,CATSIRHFETQYF,TGTGCCACCAGCATACGACATTTCGAGACCCAGTACTTC
TRBV3-1,.,many,14,TRBJ1-2,CASSRREVDYGYTF,TGTGCCAGCAGCCGCCGAGAGGTAGACTATGGCTACACCTTC
TRBV20-1,TRBD1,few,14,TRBJ2-3,CSASWDRLSDTQYF,TGCAGTGCTAGTTGGGACAGACTTTCAGATACGCAGTATTTT
TRBV27,.,.,16,TRBJ1-2,CASSLSGAAAVYGYTF,TGTGCCAGCAGTTTATCGGGGGCAGCCGCCGTATATGGCTACACCTTC
TRBV3-1,TRBD2,few,15,TRBJ2-2,CASSQASGATGELFF,TGTGCCAGCAGCCAAGCTAGCGGAGCCACCGGGGAGCTGTTTTTT
TRBV6-2/TRBV6-3,.,few,13,TRBJ2-1,CASSYSKTYEQFF,TGTGCCAGCAGTTACTCGAAAACCTATGAGCAGTTCTTC
TRBV7-2,.,.,17,TRBJ2-5,CASSAHPAQRPGETQYF,TGTGCCAGCAGCGCCCACCCAGCACAAAGGCCAGGGGAGACCCAGTACTTC
TRBV5-1,TRBD1,many,14,TRBJ2-5,CASSLGQGAETQYF,TGCGCCAGCAGCTTGGGGCAGGGGGCAGAGACCCAGTACTTC
TRBV20-1,.,.,13,TRBJ2-1,CSASDGEYNEQFF,TGCAGTGCCTCGGACGGAGAATACAATGAGCAGTTCTTC
TRBV7-6,.,.,14,TRBJ1-3,CASSLTVSGNTIYF,TGTGCCAGCAGCTTAACGGTTTCTGGAAACACCATATATTTT
TRBV5-1,.,few,15,TRBJ2-5,CASSSTGETGETQYF,TGCGCCAGCAGCTCCACCGGGGAAACGGGAGAGACCCAGTACTTC
TRBV4-1,.,.,15,TRBJ2-3,CASRHLGGGTDTQYF,TGCGCCAGCAGGCATTTGGGGGGAGGCACAGATACGCAGTATTTT
TRBV2,.,.,15,TRBJ1-5,CASSEGDTLGQPQHF,TGTGCCAGCAGTGAAGGGGACACCCTTGGTCAGCCCCAGCATTTT
TRBV5-1,.,few,14,TRBJ1-1,CASSSPAAHTEAFF,TGCGCCAGCAGCTCCCCGGCAGCCCACACTGAAGCTTTCTTT
TRBV27,.,.,15,TRBJ2-1,CASSYVGDPYNEQFF,TGTGCCAGCAGCTACGTGGGGGACCCCTACAATGAGCAGTTCTTC
TRBV5-1,.,.,15,TRBJ1-5,CASSLGLGGNQPQHF,TGCGCCAGCAGCTTGGGCCTGGGGGGCAATCAGCCCCAGCATTTT
TRBV25-1,.,.,12,TRBJ1-1,CASKQGNTEAFF,TGTGCCAGCAAACAGGGGAACACTGAAGCTTTCTTT
TRBV29-1,TRBD1,.,13,TRBJ2-5,CSVGDRYQETQYF,TGCAGCGTTGGGGACAGATACCAAGAGACCCAGTACTTC
TRBV5-1,.,.,15,TRBJ1-5,CASSLAGGEGQPQHF,TGCGCCAGCAGCTTGGCCGGGGGAGAGGGTCAGCCCCAGCATTTT
TRBV18,.,few,13,TRBJ2-1,CASSPPGGGEQFF,TGTGCCAGCTCACCCCCAGGGGGGGGTGAGCAGTTCTTC
TRBV7-2,TRBD2,few,16,TRBJ2-1,CASSNGLAGAYNEQFF,TGTGCCAGCAGCAACGGACTAGCGGGGGCCTACAATGAGCAGTTCTTC
TRBV12-3/TRBV12-4,TRBD1,.,15,TRBJ1-5,CASSPLPGGDQPQHF,TGTGCCAGCAGTCCACTACCAGGGGGTGATCAGCCCCAGCATTTT
TRBV7-2,TRBD2,few,18,TRBJ2-5,CASSYVGGTSAYQETQYF,TGTGCCAGCAGCTATGTGGGGGGGACTAGCGCCTACCAAGAGACCCAGTACTTC